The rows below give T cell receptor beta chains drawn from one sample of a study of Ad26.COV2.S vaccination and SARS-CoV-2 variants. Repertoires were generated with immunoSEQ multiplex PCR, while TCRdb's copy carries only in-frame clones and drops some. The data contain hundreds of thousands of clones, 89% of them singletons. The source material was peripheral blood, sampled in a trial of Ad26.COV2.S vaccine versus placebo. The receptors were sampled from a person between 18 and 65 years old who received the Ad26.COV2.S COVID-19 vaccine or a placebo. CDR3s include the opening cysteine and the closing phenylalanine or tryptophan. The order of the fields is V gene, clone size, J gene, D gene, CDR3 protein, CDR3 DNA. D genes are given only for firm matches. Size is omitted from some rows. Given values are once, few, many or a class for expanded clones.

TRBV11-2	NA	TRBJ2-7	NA	CASSPLLARGYEQYF	TGTGCCAGCAGCCCTTTACTAGCCAGAGGATACGAGCAGTACTTC
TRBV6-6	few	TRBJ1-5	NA	CASSQVGGDQPQHF	TGTGCCAGCAGTCAGGTGGGGGGCGATCAGCCCCAGCATTTT
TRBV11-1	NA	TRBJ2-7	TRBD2	CASSLETSASYEQYF	TGTGCCAGCAGCTTAGAGACTAGCGCCTCCTACGAGCAGTACTTC
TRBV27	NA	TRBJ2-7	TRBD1	CASSLSWQGVSYEQYF	TGTGCCAGCAGTTTATCGTGGCAGGGGGTTTCCTACGAGCAGTACTTC
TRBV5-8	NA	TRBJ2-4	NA	CASSFYSGEQGAKNIQYF	TGTGCCAGCAGCTTCTATAGTGGGGAACAGGGAGCCAAAAACATTCAGTACTTC
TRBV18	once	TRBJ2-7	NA	CASSPIFGTTYEQYF	TGTGCCAGCTCACCGATTTTTGGGACAACCTACGAGCAGTACTTC
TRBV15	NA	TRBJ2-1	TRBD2	CATSREGGGANNYNEQFF	TGTGCCACCAGCAGAGAGGGCGGGGGAGCCAATAACTACAATGAGCAGTTCTTC
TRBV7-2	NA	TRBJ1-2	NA	CASSSSAQNGYTF	TGTGCCAGCAGCTCCTCGGCGCAAAATGGCTACACCTTC
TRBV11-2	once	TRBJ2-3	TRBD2	CASTILSGRLPDTQYF	TGTGCCAGCACCATCCTTAGCGGGAGACTCCCAGATACGCAGTATTTT
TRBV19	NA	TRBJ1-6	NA	CASTEVGHNSPLHF	TGTGCCAGCACGGAGGTGGGCCATAATTCACCCCTCCACTTT
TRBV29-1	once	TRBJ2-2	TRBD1	CSVGGTGGTGELFF	TGCAGCGTTGGGGGGACAGGGGGAACCGGGGAGCTGTTTTTT